These T cell receptor beta chains were read from a single sample in a study of cytomegalovirus exposure and HLA in healthy donors. Libraries were prepared by immunoSEQ multiplex PCR; TCRdb keeps only in-frame clonotypes and omits some of them. The top ten clones hold about 2.6% of a sample with some 180,000 clones, about four fifths of them seen once. Sample: PBMCs. These TCRs come from a female donor in good health and CMV-seronegative. CDR3s include the opening cysteine and the closing phenylalanine or tryptophan. Each record gives: clone size, V gene, J gene, D gene, CDR3 protein, CDR3 DNA. The D gene is left open where the match is weak. Clone size, where shown, is once, few, many, or a class for clones that have expanded.

clone_size: NA; v_call: TRBV9; j_call: TRBJ2-7; d_call: TRBD1; cdr3_aa: CASSSGGQALGEQYF; cdr3_nt: TGTGCCAGCAGCTCAGGGGGCCAGGCCCTGGGCGAGCAGTACTTC
clone_size: NA; v_call: TRBV7-5; j_call: TRBJ2-3; d_call: NA; cdr3_aa: CARSQTTPGYTHTDTQYF; cdr3_nt: TGTGCCAGAAGCCAAACTACCCCGGGGTATACTCACACAGATACGCAGTATTTT
clone_size: NA; v_call: TRBV7-9; j_call: TRBJ2-1; d_call: TRBD1; cdr3_aa: CASSAAPGQGFF; cdr3_nt: TGTGCCAGCAGCGCAGCACCGGGACAGGGGTTCTTC
clone_size: NA; v_call: TRBV27; j_call: TRBJ2-7; d_call: TRBD1; cdr3_aa: CASSLTGGGYEQYF; cdr3_nt: TGTGCCAGCAGTCTAACAGGGGGCGGTTACGAGCAGTACTTC
clone_size: NA; v_call: TRBV27; j_call: TRBJ2-7; d_call: TRBD1; cdr3_aa: CASRLTGVGEQYF; cdr3_nt: TGTGCCAGCAGGTTAACAGGGGTTGGGGAGCAGTACTTC
clone_size: NA; v_call: TRBV6-1; j_call: TRBJ2-7; d_call: TRBD2; cdr3_aa: CALRGVYEQYF; cdr3_nt: TGTGCCCTACGGGGGGTCTACGAGCAGTACTTC
clone_size: NA; v_call: TRBV7-9; j_call: TRBJ2-2; d_call: TRBD2; cdr3_aa: CASSLKHRLAGATGELFF; cdr3_nt: TGTGCCAGCAGCTTGAAACATAGGCTAGCGGGTGCCACCGGGGAGCTGTTTTTT
clone_size: NA; v_call: TRBV27; j_call: TRBJ2-1; d_call: TRBD1; cdr3_aa: CASSLSNRGSYNEQFF; cdr3_nt: TGTGCCAGCAGTTTATCGAACAGGGGTTCCTACAATGAGCAGTTCTTC
clone_size: NA; v_call: TRBV27; j_call: TRBJ2-2; d_call: NA; cdr3_aa: CASSLKTGRDTGELFF; cdr3_nt: TGTGCCAGCTCGCTTAAGACAGGCCGAGACACCGGGGAGCTGTTTTTT
clone_size: NA; v_call: TRBV30; j_call: TRBJ2-1; d_call: NA; cdr3_aa: CAWSVGQGQPNEQFF; cdr3_nt: TGTGCCTGGAGCGTAGGGCAAGGACAACCCAATGAGCAGTTCTTC
clone_size: NA; v_call: TRBV11-2; j_call: TRBJ2-1; d_call: TRBD2; cdr3_aa: CASSLVYQTSANVNEQFF; cdr3_nt: TGTGCCAGCAGCTTAGTGTACCAGACTAGCGCGAACGTCAATGAGCAGTTCTTC
clone_size: NA; v_call: TRBV27; j_call: TRBJ2-3; d_call: NA; cdr3_aa: CASSPGVAPQSMSTDTQYF; cdr3_nt: TGTGCCAGCAGCCCAGGGGTAGCGCCACAGAGTATGAGCACAGATACGCAGTATTTT
clone_size: NA; v_call: TRBV5-8; j_call: TRBJ2-5; d_call: TRBD1; cdr3_aa: CASNRGLQETQYF; cdr3_nt: TGTGCCAGCAACAGGGGATTACAAGAGACCCAGTACTTC
clone_size: NA; v_call: TRBV27; j_call: TRBJ2-7; d_call: TRBD2; cdr3_aa: CASSSYGTSGITDYEQYF; cdr3_nt: TGTGCCAGCAGTTCCTACGGGACTAGCGGGATTACTGACTACGAGCAGTACTTC
clone_size: NA; v_call: TRBV11-2; j_call: TRBJ2-3; d_call: NA; cdr3_aa: CASSDTEGIRATQYF; cdr3_nt: TGTGCCAGCAGCGACACCGAGGGAATCCGAGCTACGCAGTATTTT
clone_size: NA; v_call: TRBV6-5; j_call: TRBJ2-5; d_call: TRBD1; cdr3_aa: CASRNGQGAGETQYF; cdr3_nt: TGTGCCAGCAGGAACGGACAGGGGGCGGGGGAGACCCAGTACTTC
clone_size: NA; v_call: TRBV5-4; j_call: TRBJ1-6; d_call: TRBD1; cdr3_aa: CASSLAGTVNSPLHF; cdr3_nt: TGTGCCAGCAGCTTGGCCGGGACAGTGAATTCACCCCTCCACTTT
clone_size: NA; v_call: TRBV6-5; j_call: TRBJ1-2; d_call: NA; cdr3_aa: CASSEAPTGYTF; cdr3_nt: TGTGCCAGCAGTGAAGCGCCGACTGGCTACACCTTC
clone_size: NA; v_call: TRBV11-3; j_call: TRBJ2-7; d_call: TRBD1; cdr3_aa: CASSARDRGGNEQYF; cdr3_nt: TGTGCCAGCAGCGCCCGCGACAGGGGTGGCAACGAGCAGTACTTC
clone_size: NA; v_call: TRBV4-3; j_call: TRBJ2-2; d_call: TRBD2; cdr3_aa: CASSQEWLAGGQDTGELFF; cdr3_nt: TGCGCCAGCAGCCAAGAGTGGCTAGCGGGAGGTCAAGACACCGGGGAGCTGTTTTTT
clone_size: NA; v_call: TRBV15; j_call: TRBJ2-3; d_call: TRBD2; cdr3_aa: CATTSGGEDTQYF; cdr3_nt: TGTGCCACCACGAGCGGGGGGGAAGATACGCAGTATTTT
clone_size: NA; v_call: TRBV5-4; j_call: TRBJ1-4; d_call: TRBD1; cdr3_aa: CASSLGQGAGNEKLFF; cdr3_nt: TGTGCCAGCAGCTTGGGACAGGGGGCGGGTAATGAAAAACTGTTTTTT
clone_size: once; v_call: TRBV11-2; j_call: TRBJ2-1; d_call: TRBD2; cdr3_aa: CASSLRVAGGREQFF; cdr3_nt: TGTGCCAGCAGCCTCCGGGTAGCGGGAGGGAGGGAGCAGTTCTTC
clone_size: NA; v_call: TRBV19; j_call: TRBJ2-7; d_call: TRBD1; cdr3_aa: CASRKTGISYEQYF; cdr3_nt: TGTGCCAGTAGGAAGACAGGGATCTCCTACGAGCAGTACTTC
clone_size: few; v_call: TRBV7-2; j_call: TRBJ2-1; d_call: TRBD2; cdr3_aa: CASSPVGGGSYNEQFF; cdr3_nt: TGTGCCAGCAGCCCCGTTGGGGGGGGCTCCTACAATGAGCAGTTCTTC
clone_size: NA; v_call: TRBV4-1; j_call: TRBJ2-1; d_call: TRBD1; cdr3_aa: CASSQPGQGRYNEQFF; cdr3_nt: TGCGCCAGCAGCCAACCGGGACAGGGGAGATACAATGAGCAGTTCTTC
clone_size: few; v_call: TRBV28; j_call: TRBJ2-3; d_call: TRBD2; cdr3_aa: CASSSRGYGGRDDTQYF; cdr3_nt: TGTGCCAGCAGTTCACGGGGCTATGGCGGGAGGGACGATACGCAGTATTTT
clone_size: NA; v_call: TRBV13; j_call: TRBJ2-5; d_call: TRBD2; cdr3_aa: CASRGGETQYF; cdr3_nt: TGTGCCAGCCGGGGGGGAGAGACCCAGTACTTC
clone_size: NA; v_call: TRBV6-5; j_call: TRBJ2-7; d_call: NA; cdr3_aa: CASSPRGKSLDEQYF; cdr3_nt: TGTGCCAGCAGTCCCCGGGGAAAGTCCTTGGACGAGCAGTACTTC
clone_size: NA; v_call: TRBV18; j_call: TRBJ1-1; d_call: NA; cdr3_aa: CASSPKLLEGAFF; cdr3_nt: TGTGCCAGCTCACCGAAACTCTTGGAGGGAGCTTTCTTT
clone_size: few; v_call: TRBV27; j_call: TRBJ2-2; d_call: NA; cdr3_aa: CASSFRGGTGELFF; cdr3_nt: TGTGCCAGCAGTTTTAGGGGGGGGACCGGGGAGCTGTTTTTT
clone_size: NA; v_call: TRBV19; j_call: TRBJ2-7; d_call: TRBD2; cdr3_aa: CASSMMASGGYEQYF; cdr3_nt: TGTGCCAGTAGTATGATGGCTAGCGGGGGTTACGAGCAGTACTTC
clone_size: NA; v_call: TRBV4-1; j_call: TRBJ2-2; d_call: NA; cdr3_aa: CASSQAVAANTGELFF; cdr3_nt: TGCGCCAGCAGCCAAGCTGTGGCGGCGAACACCGGGGAGCTGTTTTTT
clone_size: NA; v_call: TRBV27; j_call: TRBJ1-1; d_call: NA; cdr3_aa: CASSLRGGNTEAFF; cdr3_nt: TGTGCCAGCAGTTTAAGGGGAGGGAACACTGAAGCTTTCTTT
clone_size: NA; v_call: TRBV6-6; j_call: TRBJ2-7; d_call: TRBD2; cdr3_aa: CASTTGGAVYEQYF; cdr3_nt: TGTGCCAGCACAACCGGGGGGGCGGTCTACGAGCAGTACTTC
clone_size: NA; v_call: TRBV29-1; j_call: TRBJ1-1; d_call: NA; cdr3_aa: CSVSGYTEAFF; cdr3_nt: TGCAGCGTGTCAGGGTACACTGAAGCTTTCTTT
clone_size: NA; v_call: TRBV6-1; j_call: TRBJ2-1; d_call: NA; cdr3_aa: CASTETPRNEQFF; cdr3_nt: TGTGCCAGCACCGAAACCCCTAGGAATGAGCAGTTCTTC
clone_size: NA; v_call: TRBV5-4; j_call: TRBJ1-6; d_call: TRBD1; cdr3_aa: CASSRRQGSSPLHF; cdr3_nt: TGTGCCAGCAGCCGGAGACAGGGAAGTTCACCCCTCCACTTT
clone_size: NA; v_call: TRBV6-5; j_call: TRBJ2-7; d_call: NA; cdr3_aa: CASGLTASYEQYF; cdr3_nt: TGTGCCAGCGGTTTGACAGCATCCTACGAGCAGTACTTC
clone_size: NA; v_call: TRBV27; j_call: TRBJ2-2; d_call: TRBD2; cdr3_aa: CASSFLSGSLDGELFF; cdr3_nt: TGTGCCAGCAGTTTCTTAAGCGGGAGTCTCGACGGGGAGCTGTTTTTT
clone_size: NA; v_call: TRBV10-3; j_call: TRBJ2-4; d_call: NA; cdr3_aa: CAISESVKNIQYF; cdr3_nt: TGTGCCATCAGTGAGTCCGTCAAAAACATTCAGTACTTC
clone_size: NA; v_call: TRBV6-1; j_call: TRBJ2-7; d_call: NA; cdr3_aa: CASSEYGADEQYF; cdr3_nt: TGTGCCAGCAGTGAATATGGGGCAGACGAGCAGTACTTC
clone_size: once; v_call: TRBV5-1; j_call: TRBJ1-2; d_call: TRBD1; cdr3_aa: CASSWGQGDGYTF; cdr3_nt: TGCGCCAGCAGCTGGGGACAGGGAGATGGCTACACCTTC
clone_size: NA; v_call: TRBV2; j_call: TRBJ2-1; d_call: TRBD1; cdr3_aa: CASSFGTGGPNEQFF; cdr3_nt: TGTGCCAGCAGTTTCGGGACAGGGGGTCCCAATGAGCAGTTCTTC
clone_size: once; v_call: TRBV6-5; j_call: TRBJ2-3; d_call: NA; cdr3_aa: CASSPRPAPGQYF; cdr3_nt: TGTGCCAGCAGCCCTAGACCGGCGCCCGGGCAGTATTTT
clone_size: NA; v_call: TRBV7-9; j_call: TRBJ1-4; d_call: TRBD1; cdr3_aa: CASSFGTGANEKLFF; cdr3_nt: TGTGCCAGCAGCTTCGGGACAGGGGCGAATGAAAAACTGTTTTTT
clone_size: NA; v_call: TRBV6-5; j_call: TRBJ2-3; d_call: TRBD2; cdr3_aa: CASSLERGGTLGTQYF; cdr3_nt: TGTGCCAGCAGTTTGGAGCGGGGGGGAACCTTAGGGACGCAGTATTTT
clone_size: NA; v_call: TRBV29-1; j_call: TRBJ2-7; d_call: NA; cdr3_aa: CSVQVQPYEQYF; cdr3_nt: TGCAGCGTTCAAGTACAACCATACGAGCAGTACTTC
clone_size: NA; v_call: TRBV5-3; j_call: TRBJ2-7; d_call: NA; cdr3_aa: CARSVSPGPPFPYEQYF; cdr3_nt: TGTGCCAGAAGCGTTTCGCCGGGTCCCCCCTTTCCCTACGAGCAGTACTTC
clone_size: once; v_call: TRBV29-1; j_call: TRBJ2-7; d_call: NA; cdr3_aa: CSVARSLSYEQYF; cdr3_nt: TGCAGCGTTGCTCGTTCACTCTCCTACGAGCAGTACTTC
clone_size: NA; v_call: TRBV4-2; j_call: TRBJ2-1; d_call: NA; cdr3_aa: CASSQDRASHNEQFF; cdr3_nt: TGTGCCAGCAGCCAAGACAGGGCTTCTCACAATGAGCAGTTCTTC
clone_size: few; v_call: TRBV7-9; j_call: TRBJ1-4; d_call: TRBD1; cdr3_aa: CASSPRIGTGGEKLFF; cdr3_nt: TGTGCCAGCAGCCCTAGGATAGGGACAGGGGGTGAAAAACTGTTTTTT
clone_size: NA; v_call: TRBV5-1; j_call: TRBJ2-1; d_call: TRBD1; cdr3_aa: CASSPVQGANEQFF; cdr3_nt: TGCGCCAGCAGCCCCGTGCAGGGGGCAAATGAGCAGTTCTTC
clone_size: NA; v_call: TRBV27; j_call: TRBJ1-1; d_call: TRBD1; cdr3_aa: CASSTGVNTEAFF; cdr3_nt: TGTGCCAGCAGTACAGGGGTGAACACTGAAGCTTTCTTT
clone_size: NA; v_call: TRBV11-3; j_call: TRBJ2-5; d_call: NA; cdr3_aa: CASSPGGGGGTRETQYF; cdr3_nt: TGTGCCAGCAGCCCCGGGGGAGGGGGGGGGACGCGGGAGACCCAGTACTTC
clone_size: few; v_call: TRBV6-1; j_call: TRBJ1-5; d_call: NA; cdr3_aa: CASSSRVGNQPQHF; cdr3_nt: TGTGCCAGCAGCTCCCGGGTAGGCAATCAGCCCCAGCATTTT
clone_size: NA; v_call: TRBV5-1; j_call: TRBJ1-4; d_call: TRBD1; cdr3_aa: CASSAGQGRTNEKLFF; cdr3_nt: TGCGCCAGCAGCGCCGGACAGGGGAGGACTAATGAAAAACTGTTTTTT
clone_size: NA; v_call: TRBV7-9; j_call: TRBJ2-6; d_call: NA; cdr3_aa: CASSFGGSGANVLTF; cdr3_nt: TGTGCCAGCAGCTTCGGGGGCTCTGGGGCCAACGTCCTGACTTTC
clone_size: NA; v_call: TRBV27; j_call: TRBJ2-7; d_call: NA; cdr3_aa: CASSLGLFSGYEQYF; cdr3_nt: TGTGCCAGCAGTTTAGGGCTCTTTTCTGGCTACGAGCAGTACTTC